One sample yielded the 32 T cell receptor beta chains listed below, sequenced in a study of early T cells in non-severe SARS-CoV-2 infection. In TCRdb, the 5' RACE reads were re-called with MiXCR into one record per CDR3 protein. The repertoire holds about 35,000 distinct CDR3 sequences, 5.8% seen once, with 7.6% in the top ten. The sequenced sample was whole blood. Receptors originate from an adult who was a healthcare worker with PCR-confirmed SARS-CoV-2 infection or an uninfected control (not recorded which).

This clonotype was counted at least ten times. The CDR3 is CASSQVAGNYGYTF. The CDR3 DNA sequence: TGCGCCAGCAGCCAAGTGGCAGGGAACTATGGCTACACCTTC. The chain employs TRBV4-3 and TRBJ1-2; D is possibly TRBD1 (5 bases). The CDR3 covers 14 residues. Germline values: CDR1 LGHNA, CDR2 YSLEER. Deletions cut 1 base from V and 2 bases from J, with 8 bases between.

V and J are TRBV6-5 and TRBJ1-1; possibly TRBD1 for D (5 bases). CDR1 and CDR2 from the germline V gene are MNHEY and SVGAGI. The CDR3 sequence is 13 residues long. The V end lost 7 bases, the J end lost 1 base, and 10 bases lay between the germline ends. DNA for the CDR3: TGTGCCAGCACCAGGGATAGGAACACTGAAGCTTTCTTT. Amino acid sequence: CASTRDRNTEAFF.

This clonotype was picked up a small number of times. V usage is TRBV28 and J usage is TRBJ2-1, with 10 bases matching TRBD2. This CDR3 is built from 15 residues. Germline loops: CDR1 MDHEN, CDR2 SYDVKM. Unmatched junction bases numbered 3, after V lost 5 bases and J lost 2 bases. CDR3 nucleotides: TGTGCCAGCAGTGGTAGCGGGGGGCCCTACAATGAGCAGTTCTTC. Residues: CASSGSGGPYNEQFF.

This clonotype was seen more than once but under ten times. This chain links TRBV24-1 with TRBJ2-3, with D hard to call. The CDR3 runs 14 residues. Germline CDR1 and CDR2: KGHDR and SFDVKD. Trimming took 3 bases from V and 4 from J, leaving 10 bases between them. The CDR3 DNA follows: TGTGCCACCAGTGATGCCTGGCCCGCAGATACGCAGTATTTT. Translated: CATSDAWPADTQYF.

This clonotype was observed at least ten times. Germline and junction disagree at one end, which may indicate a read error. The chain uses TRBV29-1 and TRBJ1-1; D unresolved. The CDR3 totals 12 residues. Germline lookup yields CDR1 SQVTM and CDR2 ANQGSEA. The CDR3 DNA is TGCAGCGTTGAAGAGGGGAACAGTGAAGCTTTCTTT. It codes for CSVEEGNSEAFF.

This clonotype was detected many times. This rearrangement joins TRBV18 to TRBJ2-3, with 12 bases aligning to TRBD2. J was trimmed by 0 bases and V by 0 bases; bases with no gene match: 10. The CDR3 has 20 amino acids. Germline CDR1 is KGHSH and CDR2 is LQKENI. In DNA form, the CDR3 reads TGTGCCAGCTCACCACCCTTGACTAGCGGGAGACTCGATAGCACAGATACGCAGTATTTT. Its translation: CASSPPLTSGRLDSTDTQYF. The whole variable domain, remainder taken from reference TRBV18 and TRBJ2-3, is NAGVMQNPRHLVRRRGQEARLRCSPMKGHSHVYWYRQLPEEGLKFMVYLQKENIIDESGMPKERFSAEFPKEGPSILRIQQVVRGDSAAYFCASSPPLTSGRLDSTDTQYFGPGTRLTVL.

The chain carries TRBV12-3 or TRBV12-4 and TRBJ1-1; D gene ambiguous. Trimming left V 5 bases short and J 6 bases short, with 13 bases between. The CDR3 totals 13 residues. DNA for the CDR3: TGTGCCAGCAGTACGTTGTGGGCGGCTGAAGCTTTCTTT. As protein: CASSTLWAAEAFF.

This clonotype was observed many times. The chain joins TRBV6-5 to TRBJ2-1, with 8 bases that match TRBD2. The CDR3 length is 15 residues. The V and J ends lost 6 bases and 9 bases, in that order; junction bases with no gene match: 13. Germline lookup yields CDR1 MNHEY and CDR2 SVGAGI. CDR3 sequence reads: CASRPPGGGLSEQFF. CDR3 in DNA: TGTGCCAGCAGGCCGCCGGGCGGGGGGTTATCTGAGCAGTTCTTC.

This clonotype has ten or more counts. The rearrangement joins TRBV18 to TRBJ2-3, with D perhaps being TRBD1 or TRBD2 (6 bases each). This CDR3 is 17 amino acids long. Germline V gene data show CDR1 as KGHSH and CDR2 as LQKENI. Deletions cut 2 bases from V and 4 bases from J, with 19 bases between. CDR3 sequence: CASSPLGGAEFADTQYF. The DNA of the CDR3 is TGTGCCAGCTCACCATTGGGGGGCGCTGAGTTTGCAGATACGCAGTATTTT.

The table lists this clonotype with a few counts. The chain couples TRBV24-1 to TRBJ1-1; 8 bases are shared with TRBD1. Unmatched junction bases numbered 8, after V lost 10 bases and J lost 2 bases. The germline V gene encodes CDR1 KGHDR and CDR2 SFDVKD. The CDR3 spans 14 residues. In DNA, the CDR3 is TGTGCCACGCAACCGGGACAGGAAAACACTGAAGCTTTCTTT. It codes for CATQPGQENTEAFF.

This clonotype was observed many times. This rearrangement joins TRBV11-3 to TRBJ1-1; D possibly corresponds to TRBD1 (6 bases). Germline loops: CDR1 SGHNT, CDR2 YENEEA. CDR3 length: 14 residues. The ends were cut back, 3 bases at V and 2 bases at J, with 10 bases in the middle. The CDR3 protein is CASSFTGRNTEAFF. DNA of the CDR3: TGTGCCAGCAGCTTTACAGGGCGAAACACTGAAGCTTTCTTT.

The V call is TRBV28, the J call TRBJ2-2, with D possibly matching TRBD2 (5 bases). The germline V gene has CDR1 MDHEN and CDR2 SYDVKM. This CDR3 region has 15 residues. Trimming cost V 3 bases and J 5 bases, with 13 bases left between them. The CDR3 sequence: CASSFSRRGTGELFF. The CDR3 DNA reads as TGTGCCAGCAGTTTTTCCCGGAGAGGGACCGGGGAGCTGTTTTTT.

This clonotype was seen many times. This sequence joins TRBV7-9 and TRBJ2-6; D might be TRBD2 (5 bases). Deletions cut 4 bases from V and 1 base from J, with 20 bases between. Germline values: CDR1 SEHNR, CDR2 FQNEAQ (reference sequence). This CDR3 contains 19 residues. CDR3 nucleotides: TGTGCCAGCAGCTCCCCCTTTGGCGGTAGAGGGTCTGGGGCCAACGTCCTGACTTTC. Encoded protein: CASSSPFGGRGSGANVLTF.

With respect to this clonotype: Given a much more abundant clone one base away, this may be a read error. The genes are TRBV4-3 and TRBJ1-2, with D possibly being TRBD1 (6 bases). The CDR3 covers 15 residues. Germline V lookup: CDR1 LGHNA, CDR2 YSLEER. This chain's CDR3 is CASNQDRIGGPGYTF. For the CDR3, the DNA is TGCGCCAGCAACCAAGATCGGATCGGGGGGCCTGGCTACACCTTC.

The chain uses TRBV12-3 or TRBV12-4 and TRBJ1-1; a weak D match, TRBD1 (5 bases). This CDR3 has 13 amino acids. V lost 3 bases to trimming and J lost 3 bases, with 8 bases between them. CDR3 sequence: CASSFGGDTEAFF. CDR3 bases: TGTGCCAGCAGTTTTGGGGGGGACACTGAAGCTTTCTTT.

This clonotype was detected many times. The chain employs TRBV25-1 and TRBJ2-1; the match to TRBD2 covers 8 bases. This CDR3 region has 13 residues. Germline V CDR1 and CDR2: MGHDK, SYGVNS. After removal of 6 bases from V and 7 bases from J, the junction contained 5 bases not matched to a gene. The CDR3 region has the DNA TGTGCCAGCAGATTAGCGGGGCGTAATGAGCAGTTCTTC. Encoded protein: CASRLAGRNEQFF.

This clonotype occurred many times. The CDR3 spells CAWSPGAFGAFF. CDR3 bases: TGTGCCTGGAGTCCAGGGGCTTTTGGGGCTTTCTTT. The chain couples TRBV30 to TRBJ1-1; weak D call: TRBD1 (6 bases). Germline V gene lookup returns CDR1 GTSNPN and CDR2 SVGIG (reference sequence). This CDR3 is 12 amino acids long. V lost 2 bases to trimming and J lost 11 bases, with 15 bases between them. Using reference TRBV30 and TRBJ1-1 for the parts outside the CDR3, the full variable domain is SQTIHQWPATLVQPVGSPLSLECTVEGTSNPNLYWYRQAAGRGLQLLFYSVGIGQISSEVPQNLSASRPQDRQFILSSKKLLLSDSGFYLCAWSPGAFGAFFGQGTRLTVV.

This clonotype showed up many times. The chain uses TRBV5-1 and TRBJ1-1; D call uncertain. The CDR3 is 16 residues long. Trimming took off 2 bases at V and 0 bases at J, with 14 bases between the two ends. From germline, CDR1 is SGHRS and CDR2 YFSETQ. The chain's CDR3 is CASSLRASYMNTEAFF. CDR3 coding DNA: TGCGCCAGCAGCTTAAGGGCCAGCTACATGAACACTGAAGCTTTCTTT.

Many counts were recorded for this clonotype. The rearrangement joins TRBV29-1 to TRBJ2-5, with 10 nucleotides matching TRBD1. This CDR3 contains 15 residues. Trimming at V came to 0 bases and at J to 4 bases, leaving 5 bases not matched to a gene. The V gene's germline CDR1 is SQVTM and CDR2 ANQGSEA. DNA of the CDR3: TGCAGCGTTGAAGATGAGGGGGACAGGGGAGAGACCCAGTACTTC. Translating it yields CSVEDEGDRGETQYF.

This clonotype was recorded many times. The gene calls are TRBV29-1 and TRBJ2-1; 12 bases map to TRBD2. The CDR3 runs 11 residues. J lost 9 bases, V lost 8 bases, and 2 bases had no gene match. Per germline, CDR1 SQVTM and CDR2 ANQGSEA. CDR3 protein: CSLAGGGEQFF. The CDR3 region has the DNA TGCAGCCTAGCGGGAGGGGGTGAGCAGTTCTTC.

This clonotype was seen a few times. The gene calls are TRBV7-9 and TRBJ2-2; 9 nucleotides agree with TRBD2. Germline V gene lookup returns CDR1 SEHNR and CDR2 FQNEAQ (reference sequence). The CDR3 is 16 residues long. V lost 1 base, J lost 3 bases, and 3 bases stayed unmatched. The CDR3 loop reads CASSLGLAGHTGELFF. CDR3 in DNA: TGTGCCAGCAGCTTAGGGCTAGCGGGGCACACCGGGGAGCTGTTTTTT.

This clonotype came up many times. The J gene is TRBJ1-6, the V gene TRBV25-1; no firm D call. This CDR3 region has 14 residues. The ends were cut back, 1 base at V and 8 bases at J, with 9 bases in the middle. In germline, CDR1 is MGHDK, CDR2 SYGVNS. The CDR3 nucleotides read TGTGCCAGCAGTGAATCGGGCCATCATTCACCCCTCCACTTT. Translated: CASSESGHHSPLHF.

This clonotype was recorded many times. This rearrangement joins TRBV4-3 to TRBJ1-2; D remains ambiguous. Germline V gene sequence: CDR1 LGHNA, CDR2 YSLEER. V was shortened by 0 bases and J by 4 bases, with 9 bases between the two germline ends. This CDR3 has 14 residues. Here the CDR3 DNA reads TGCGCCAGCAGCCAAGATCACAACGGCTATGGCTACACCTTC. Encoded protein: CASSQDHNGYGYTF.

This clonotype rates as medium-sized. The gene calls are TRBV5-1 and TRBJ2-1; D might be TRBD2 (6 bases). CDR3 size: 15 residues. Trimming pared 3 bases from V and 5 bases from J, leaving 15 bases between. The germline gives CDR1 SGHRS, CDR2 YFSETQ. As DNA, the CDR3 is TGCGCCAGCAGCTCGTTGACTAGGTCAGACAATGAGCAGTTCTTC. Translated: CASSSLTRSDNEQFF.

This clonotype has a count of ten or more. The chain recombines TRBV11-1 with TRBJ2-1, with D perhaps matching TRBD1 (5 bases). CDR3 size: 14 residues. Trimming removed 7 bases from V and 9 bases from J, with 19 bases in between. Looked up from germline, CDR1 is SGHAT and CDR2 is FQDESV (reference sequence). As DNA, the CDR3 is TGTGCCAGCACCCTTAAAAGGGGCTGGAGTGAGCAGTTCTTC. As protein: CASTLKRGWSEQFF.

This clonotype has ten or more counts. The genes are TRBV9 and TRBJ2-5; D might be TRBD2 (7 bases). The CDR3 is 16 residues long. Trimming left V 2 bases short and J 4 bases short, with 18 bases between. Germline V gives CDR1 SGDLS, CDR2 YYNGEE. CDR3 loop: CASSVSVGGGVETQYF. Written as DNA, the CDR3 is TGTGCCAGCAGCGTGTCCGTGGGAGGGGGTGTAGAGACCCAGTACTTC.

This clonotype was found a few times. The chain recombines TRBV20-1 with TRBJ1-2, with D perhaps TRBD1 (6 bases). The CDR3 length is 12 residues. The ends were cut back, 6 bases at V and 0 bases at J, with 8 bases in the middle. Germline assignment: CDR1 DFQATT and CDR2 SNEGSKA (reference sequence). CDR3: CSAAGANYGYTF. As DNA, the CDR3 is TGCAGTGCGGCAGGGGCTAACTATGGCTACACCTTC.

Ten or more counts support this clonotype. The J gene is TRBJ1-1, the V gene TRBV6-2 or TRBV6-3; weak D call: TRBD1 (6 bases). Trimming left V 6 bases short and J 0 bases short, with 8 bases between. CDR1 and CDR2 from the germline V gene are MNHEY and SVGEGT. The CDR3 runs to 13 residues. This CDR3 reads CASRRGMNTEAFF. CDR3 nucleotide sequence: TGTGCCAGCAGGAGGGGGATGAACACTGAAGCTTTCTTT.

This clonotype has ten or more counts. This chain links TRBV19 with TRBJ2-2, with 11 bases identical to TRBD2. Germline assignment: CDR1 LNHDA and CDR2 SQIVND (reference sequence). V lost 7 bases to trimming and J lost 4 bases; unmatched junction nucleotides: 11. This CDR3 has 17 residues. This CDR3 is CASTTGTGLAGTGELFF. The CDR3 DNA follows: TGTGCCAGTACCACCGGCACCGGACTAGCGGGCACCGGGGAGCTGTTTTTT.

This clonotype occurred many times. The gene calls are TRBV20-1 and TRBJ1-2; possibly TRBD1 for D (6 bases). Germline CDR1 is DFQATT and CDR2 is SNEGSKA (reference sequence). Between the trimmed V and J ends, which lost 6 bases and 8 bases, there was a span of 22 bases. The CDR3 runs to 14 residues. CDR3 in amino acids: CSASTGGAAGGYTF. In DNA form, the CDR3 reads TGCAGTGCCTCGACCGGGGGCGCGGCCGGGGGCTACACCTTC.

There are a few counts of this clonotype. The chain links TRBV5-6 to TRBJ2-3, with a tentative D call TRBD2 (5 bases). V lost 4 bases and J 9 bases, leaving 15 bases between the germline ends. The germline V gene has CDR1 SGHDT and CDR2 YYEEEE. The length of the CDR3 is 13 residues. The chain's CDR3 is CASSLDRRITQYF. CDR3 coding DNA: TGTGCCAGCAGCCTGGATAGGAGGATAACGCAGTATTTT.

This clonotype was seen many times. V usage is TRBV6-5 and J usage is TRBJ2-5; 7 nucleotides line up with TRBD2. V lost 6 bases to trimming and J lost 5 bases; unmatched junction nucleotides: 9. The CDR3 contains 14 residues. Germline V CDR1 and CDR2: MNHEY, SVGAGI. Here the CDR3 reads CASSPVTSLETQYF. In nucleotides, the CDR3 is TGTGCCAGCAGCCCCGTGACTAGCCTGGAGACCCAGTACTTC.